This passage covers 17 T cell receptor beta chains from one sample sequenced in a study of naive and memory T cell subsets. These receptors have no identified antigens. The beta constant-region primer was an equimolar mix of two oligonucleotides covering TRBC1 and TRBC2. Nested alpha and beta constant-region primers with the SP2 primer drove four PCR rounds on ligated cDNA. TCRdb analysed the UMI-ligation and nested PCR reads with MiXCR anew, one entry per CDR3 protein. The table lists under 150,000 distinct CDR3 sequences, about 20% of them singletons. The study, taken as a whole, reports: Especially in CD8 cells, naive repertoires contained a few larger clonotypes, possibly CD45RA-re-expressing memory cells.

The sample taken for sequencing was naive CD8+ T cells from blood. Source of these receptors: a human donor in good health.

This clonotype occurred many times. The V call is TRBV29-1, the J call TRBJ1-1; TRBD1 matches 9 bases. CDR3 length: 14 amino acids. Trimming removed 1 base from V and 10 bases from J; junction bases left unmatched: 10. CDR1 is SQVTM, CDR2 ANQGSEA, per germline. The CDR3 here is CSVEVSGQGTRAFF. CDR3 DNA: TGCAGCGTTGAAGTCTCGGGACAGGGAACAAGAGCTTTCTTT.

The chain recombines TRBV5-6 with TRBJ2-3, with a tentative D call TRBD2 (6 bases). The germline V and J ends were trimmed by 3 bases and 4 bases, with 24 bases remaining between them. Germline V gene data show CDR1 as SGHDT and CDR2 as YYEEEE. The CDR3 loop spans 18 amino acids. The CDR3 reads CASSSRARFGGKADTQYF. The CDR3 bases are TGTGCCAGCAGCTCGCGGGCCCGTTTTGGAGGGAAAGCAGATACGCAGTATTTT.

This clonotype was seen a few times. The chain employs TRBV7-2 and TRBJ2-3; 7 positions match TRBD2. Unmatched junction bases numbered 13, after V lost 5 bases and J lost 2 bases. Looked up from germline, CDR1 is SGHTA and CDR2 is FQGNSA. The CDR3 totals 17 residues. Here the CDR3 reads CASSQGRLADYTDTQYF. As DNA, the CDR3 is TGTGCCAGCAGCCAAGGCCGCCTAGCGGATTACACAGATACGCAGTATTTT.

This sequence joins TRBV10-1 and TRBJ2-2; no firm D call. Germline V CDR1 and CDR2: WNHNN, SYGVQD (reference sequence). The germline V and J ends were trimmed by 3 bases and 0 bases, with 5 bases remaining between them. The CDR3 sequence is 14 residues long. The CDR3 reads CASSEHTNTGELFF. DNA for the CDR3: TGCGCCAGCAGTGAACATACGAACACCGGGGAGCTGTTTTTT.

The rearrangement links TRBV14 to TRBJ2-7; D gene uncertain. Germline V gene lookup returns CDR1 SGHDN and CDR2 FVKESK. Trimming left V 1 base short and J 4 bases short, with 11 bases between. The CDR3 consists of 14 residues. The CDR3 protein is CASSQVEVRYEQYF. As DNA, the CDR3 is TGTGCCAGCAGCCAAGTAGAAGTACGGTACGAGCAGTACTTC. Complete variable domain (other parts from reference TRBV14 and TRBJ2-7): EAGVTQFPSHSVIEKGQTVTLRCDPISGHDNLYWYRRVMGKEIKFLLHFVKESKQDESGMPNNRFLAERTGGTYSTLKVQPAELEDSGVYFCASSQVEVRYEQYFGPGTRLTVT.

This clonotype was picked up a small number of times. The chain is built from TRBV7-6 and TRBJ2-1; 10 positions match TRBD1. Germline V gene data show CDR1 as SGHVS and CDR2 as FNYEAQ. CDR3 size: 16 residues. V lost 3 bases to trimming and J lost 7 bases; unmatched junction nucleotides: 9. Written as DNA, the CDR3 is TGTGCCAGCAGCTTTTCAGCCGGGACAGGGGTGAATGAGCAGTTCTTC. It is translated as CASSFSAGTGVNEQFF. The whole variable domain, remainder taken from reference TRBV7-6 and TRBJ2-1, is GAGVSQSPRYKVTKRGQDVALRCDPISGHVSLYWYRQALGQGPEFLTYFNYEAQQDKSGLPNDRFSAERPEGSISTLTIQRTEQRDSAMYRCASSFSAGTGVNEQFFGPGTRLTVL.

This clonotype was found a few times. The chain combines TRBV7-9 with TRBJ2-7; weak D call: TRBD2 (7 bases). Trimming shortened V by 3 bases and J by 1 base, and 19 bases separated the two germline ends. The V gene's germline CDR1 is SEHNR and CDR2 FQNEAQ (reference sequence). This CDR3 has 17 amino acids. Here the CDR3 reads CASSFSPGGARSYEQYF. DNA for the CDR3: TGTGCCAGCAGCTTTTCACCTGGGGGGGCTAGATCCTACGAGCAGTACTTC.

The chain uses TRBV19 and TRBJ1-4; D uncertain. Trimming cost V 0 bases and J 13 bases, with 18 bases left between them. CDR1 LNHDA and CDR2 SQIVND come from the germline V gene (reference sequence). This CDR3 contains 15 residues. This CDR3 is CASSIEVVSPFGLFF. The CDR3 DNA sequence: TGTGCCAGTAGTATAGAAGTAGTCTCCCCATTTGGACTGTTTTTT.

This clonotype was seen more than once but under ten times. The chain uses TRBV27 and TRBJ2-7, with D possibly matching TRBD1 (6 bases). Deletions cut 5 bases from V and 6 bases from J, with 14 bases between. CDR3 length: 13 residues. Per the germline V gene, CDR1 is MNHEY and CDR2 is SMNVEV (reference sequence). The CDR3 sequence is CASSPYTGSEQYF. The CDR3, as DNA: TGTGCCAGCAGTCCTTACACAGGGAGCGAGCAGTACTTC.

The chain links TRBV7-9 to TRBJ2-5, with 7 bases aligning to TRBD2. Germline trimming cut 1 base from V and 2 bases from J; bases unmatched to any gene: 7. CDR3 length equals 16 residues. CDR1 and CDR2 from the germline V gene are SEHNR and FQNEAQ (reference sequence). CDR3 sequence (DNA): TGTGCCAGCAGCTTAGTGAAACTAGCGTTACAAGAGACCCAGTACTTC. Residues: CASSLVKLALQETQYF.

This clonotype was counted only a few times. The chain carries TRBV19 and TRBJ2-7; D is possibly TRBD1 or TRBD2 (5 bases each). From germline, CDR1 is LNHDA and CDR2 SQIVND (reference sequence). V was cut by 1 base and J by 8 bases, with 6 bases left in between. The CDR3 consists of 11 residues. The DNA for the CDR3 is TGTGCCAGTAGTATAGCGGGACAGCAGTACTTC. This sequence encodes CASSIAGQQYF.

This clonotype has at least ten counts. The rearrangement links TRBV19 to TRBJ1-1; D unclear. This CDR3 region has 13 residues. The V gene's germline CDR1 is LNHDA and CDR2 SQIVND (reference sequence). V was pared by 6 bases and J by 6 bases, with 14 bases between. DNA for the CDR3: TGTGCCAGTAGCCTGGAGGGTAGAGCTGAAGCTTTCTTT. This codes for CASSLEGRAEAFF. The full variable domain, its missing parts supplied by reference TRBV19 and TRBJ1-1, is DGGITQSPKYLFRKEGQNVTLSCEQNLNHDAMYWYRQDPGQGLRLIYYSQIVNDFQKGDIAEGYSVSREKKESFPLTVTSAQKNPTAFYLCASSLEGRAEAFFGQGTRLTVV.

The chain employs TRBV12-3 or TRBV12-4 and TRBJ2-7; 10 positions match TRBD1. With 6 bases clipped from V and 2 bases from J, the junction kept 4 bases outside the gene matches. There are 14 residues in the CDR3. CDR3 DNA sequence: TGTGCCAGCAGCCACGGGACAGGGGCCTACGAGCAGTACTTC. This gives the protein CASSHGTGAYEQYF.

The genes are TRBV6-2 or TRBV6-3 and TRBJ2-7, with D tentatively TRBD1 or TRBD2 (5 bases each). Trimming stripped 5 bases from V and 4 bases from J, with 15 bases between. This CDR3 is 14 amino acids long. Germline CDR1 MNHEY, CDR2 SVGEGT. The CDR3 region is CASSPGTDAYEQYF. CDR3 in DNA: TGTGCCAGCAGTCCAGGGACGGATGCATACGAGCAGTACTTC.

This clonotype was counted only a few times. This sequence joins TRBV2 and TRBJ2-1; 9 positions agree with TRBD1. The J segment lost 4 bases and the V segment lost 10 bases, leaving 8 bases of the junction unmatched. The CDR3 loop spans 14 amino acids. CDR1 is SNHLY and CDR2 is FYNNEI in the germline V gene. The CDR3, as DNA: TGTGCCACCACGAGCGGGACAGGGTACAATGAGCAGTTCTTC. Translating gives CATTSGTGYNEQFF.

This clonotype came up once. The chain joins TRBV29-1 to TRBJ2-1, with 13 bases fitting TRBD2. This CDR3 is 15 amino acids long. The germline gives CDR1 SQVTM, CDR2 ANQGSEA. V shed 5 bases and J 6 bases; nucleotides not matched to a gene: 7. The CDR3 loop reads CSVITSGRAVNEQFF. In DNA form, the CDR3 reads TGCAGCGTTATTACTAGCGGGAGGGCCGTCAATGAGCAGTTCTTC.

There are a few counts of this clonotype. The rearrangement links TRBV29-1 to TRBJ2-7; perhaps TRBD1 as D (6 bases). The CDR3 runs to 12 residues. CDR1 is SQVTM and CDR2 is ANQGSEA in the germline V gene. V dropped 8 bases and J dropped 0 bases, with 11 bases sitting between them. The DNA of the CDR3 is TGCAGCTTTACAGGGACCTCCTACGAGCAGTACTTC. Translation gives CSFTGTSYEQYF.